This entry lists 17 T cell receptor beta chains sequenced from one sample in a study of identical twins. TCRdb ran MiXCR on the 5' RACE reads and lists one entry per CDR3 protein. The sample holds around 1.7 million distinct CDR3 sequences, around 33% seen once. The sample was cord blood. Receptors were obtained from a newborn girl in good health.

The V call is TRBV14, the J call TRBJ2-3; D is possibly TRBD1 or TRBD2 (6 bases each). V lost 4 bases to trimming and J lost 0 bases, with 23 bases between them. Germline V gene sequence: CDR1 SGHDN, CDR2 FVKESK. The CDR3 has 19 residues. Here the CDR3 reads CASSPVGGRTQLSTDTQYF. CDR3 DNA: TGTGCCAGCAGCCCCGTTGGGGGGCGGACCCAACTAAGCACAGATACGCAGTATTTT. The entire variable domain, with the rest obtained from reference TRBV14 and TRBJ2-3, is as follows: EAGVTQFPSHSVIEKGQTVTLRCDPISGHDNLYWYRRVMGKEIKFLLHFVKESKQDESGMPNNRFLAERTGGTYSTLKVQPAELEDSGVYFCASSPVGGRTQLSTDTQYFGPGTRLTVL.

This clonotype has a count of ten or more. At one end, the junction sequence differs from germline, possibly due to a read error. The genes are TRBV5-1 and TRBJ2-3; the match to TRBD2 covers 9 bases. This CDR3 region has 15 residues. Germline-derived CDR1 and CDR2 are SGHRS and YFSETQ. The CDR3 here is CASSFSGRGTDTQYF. CDR3 DNA sequence: TGTGCCAGCAGTTTTAGCGGGAGAGGGACAGATACGCAGTATTTT.

V gene TRBV29-1 combines with J gene TRBJ2-1, with TRBD1 identical over 11 bases. The J call may be faulty, since TRBJ2-7 better matches the DNA end. Germline CDR1 SQVTM, CDR2 ANQGSEA. The CDR3 spans 17 residues. Written as DNA, the CDR3 is TGCAGCGTTGAAGGATATCGGACAGGGGGCTCCTACAATGAGCAGTACTTC. This codes for CSVEGYRTGGSYNEQYF.

The rearrangement links TRBV10-3 to TRBJ2-7; 9 nucleotides match TRBD2. The CDR3 length is 16 residues. J was trimmed by 4 bases and V by 3 bases; bases with no gene match: 10. Germline V gene lookup returns CDR1 ENHRY and CDR2 SYGVKD. CDR3 DNA sequence: TGTGCCATCAGTGATGGTTCGGCGGGAGGGCTGTACGAGCAGTACTTC. This translates into CAISDGSAGGLYEQYF.

Of note for this clonotype: A read error may explain this, as a much larger clone is one base away. The rearrangement joins TRBV20-1 to TRBJ2-5; D may be TRBD1 (5 bases). CDR1 is DFQATT, CDR2 SNEGSKA, per germline (reference sequence). V shed 1 base and J shed 6 bases, with 9 bases lying between them. CDR3 size: 12 residues. CDR3 sequence reads: CSARGREKTQYF. The CDR3 DNA sequence: TGCAGTGCTAGAGGCAGGGAAAAGACCCAGTACTTC.

The chain has TRBV5-1 and TRBJ2-1; TRBD2 agrees at 9 bases. The last part of the DNA fits TRBJ2-7 better; the J call may be wrong. Germline-derived CDR1 and CDR2 are SGHRS and YFSETQ. The CDR3 has 18 amino acids. For the CDR3, the DNA is TGCGCCAGCAGCTTCTATATCCTGCGGGAGGGTACCTACAATGAGCAGTACTTC. This sequence encodes CASSFYILREGTYNEQYF.

This chain links TRBV6-5 with TRBJ2-1, with no clear D. This CDR3 contains 13 residues. Between the trimmed V and J ends, which lost 5 bases and 10 bases, there was a span of 15 bases. Germline V gene data show CDR1 as MNHEY and CDR2 as SVGAGI. CDR3 nucleotides: TGTGCCAGCAGTCGATATAAATCCTACGAGCAGTTCTTC. This translates into CASSRYKSYEQFF.

This rearrangement joins TRBV18 to TRBJ2-5; D not certain. V gave up 0 bases and J gave up 3 bases, with 20 bases separating them. This CDR3 region has 18 residues. The germline gives CDR1 KGHSH, CDR2 LQKENI. The chain's CDR3 is CASSPPWPESHAKETQYF. As DNA, the CDR3 is TGTGCCAGCTCACCACCGTGGCCCGAATCTCACGCTAAAGAGACCCAGTACTTC.

This clonotype has more than one count but fewer than ten. V and J are TRBV4-2 and TRBJ2-7, with D perhaps matching TRBD1 (5 bases). The germline V gene encodes CDR1 LGHNA and CDR2 YNFKEQ. V gave up 0 bases and J gave up 3 bases, with 18 bases separating them. This CDR3 contains 17 residues. CDR3 bases: TGTGCCAGCAGCCAAGACAGGATGACAGAGAGATTCTACGAGCAGTACTTC. This sequence encodes CASSQDRMTERFYEQYF.

The chain has TRBV29-1 and TRBJ1-2; D is possibly TRBD1 (6 bases). CDR1 SQVTM and CDR2 ANQGSEA come from the germline V gene. V lost 1 base, J lost 4 bases, and 10 bases lay in between. CDR3 length equals 13 residues. Here the CDR3 DNA reads TGCAGCGTTGAAGGGGGACAAAGCTATGGCTACACCTTC. Amino acids: CSVEGGQSYGYTF.

CDR3 sequence: CASSLQGRNSYGYTF. DNA for the CDR3: TGTGCCAGCAGCTTGCAGGGGCGAAACTCCTATGGCTACACCTTC. The rearrangement joins TRBV11-1 to TRBJ1-2; D is possibly TRBD1 (6 bases). Trimming stripped 3 bases from V and 4 bases from J, with 15 bases between. The CDR3 is 15 amino acids. Germline lookup yields CDR1 SGHAT and CDR2 FQDESV (reference sequence).

This clonotype was seen repeatedly, ten times or more. The chain joins TRBV7-9 to TRBJ1-2; 8 positions agree with TRBD1. CDR3 length: 17 residues. The V segment lost 3 bases and the J segment 1 base; nucleotides outside the gene matches: 10. Germline CDR1 and CDR2: SEHNR and FQNEAQ (reference sequence). CDR3 region: CASSFPTTGDLNYGYTF. The CDR3 DNA sequence: TGTGCCAGCAGCTTTCCTACGACAGGGGATCTTAACTATGGCTACACCTTC.

This sequence joins TRBV20-1 and TRBJ2-5; TRBD2 matches 7 bases. The CDR3 is made up of 14 amino acids. The V and J ends lost 6 bases and 7 bases, in that order; junction bases with no gene match: 14. Germline CDR1 reads DFQATT; CDR2 reads SNEGSKA (reference sequence). The DNA of the CDR3 is TGCAGTGCGCCTCCCTACAGCGGGGTTGTGACCCAGTACTTC. This encodes CSAPPYSGVVTQYF.

This clonotype has only a few counts. V and J are TRBV28 and TRBJ2-5, with D possibly being TRBD1 or TRBD2 (5 bases each). The CDR3 has 15 residues. V was clipped by 5 bases and J by 4 bases, with 17 bases between them. Germline values: CDR1 MDHEN, CDR2 SYDVKM. The CDR3: CASSSTGTALETQYF. The CDR3, as DNA: TGTGCCAGCAGTAGCACCGGGACCGCGTTAGAGACCCAGTACTTC.

The CDR3 region is CASSYRDRGTGELFF. The CDR3 DNA follows: TGTGCCAGCAGTTACCGCGACAGGGGAACCGGGGAGCTGTTTTTT. The V gene is TRBV6-6, the J gene TRBJ2-2, with 8 positions matching TRBD1. The CDR3 covers 15 residues. Trimming at V came to 2 bases and at J to 5 bases, leaving 4 bases not matched to a gene. The germline V gene has CDR1 MNHNY and CDR2 SVGAGI (reference sequence).

This clonotype was observed a few times. V gene TRBV12-5 combines with J gene TRBJ2-5; 12 bases line up with TRBD2. The V gene end was trimmed by 1 base and the J gene end by 5 bases; junction bases not matched to a gene: 14. The CDR3 sequence is 19 residues long. The germline gives CDR1 LGHNT, CDR2 FRNRAP. This CDR3 is CASGLDAVGLAGDWETQYF. CDR3 nucleotide sequence: TGTGCTAGTGGTTTGGACGCGGTGGGACTAGCGGGCGACTGGGAGACCCAGTACTTC.

The chain's CDR3 is CASSTQQGAQETQYF. The CDR3 DNA follows: TGTGCCAGCAGTACCCAGCAGGGGGCACAAGAGACCCAGTACTTC. The chain uses TRBV27 and TRBJ2-5, with 8 bases lining up with TRBD1. This CDR3 is built from 15 residues. V trimming: 5 bases; J trimming: 2 bases; junction bases outside the gene matches: 7. Germline CDR1 is MNHEY and CDR2 is SMNVEV (reference sequence).